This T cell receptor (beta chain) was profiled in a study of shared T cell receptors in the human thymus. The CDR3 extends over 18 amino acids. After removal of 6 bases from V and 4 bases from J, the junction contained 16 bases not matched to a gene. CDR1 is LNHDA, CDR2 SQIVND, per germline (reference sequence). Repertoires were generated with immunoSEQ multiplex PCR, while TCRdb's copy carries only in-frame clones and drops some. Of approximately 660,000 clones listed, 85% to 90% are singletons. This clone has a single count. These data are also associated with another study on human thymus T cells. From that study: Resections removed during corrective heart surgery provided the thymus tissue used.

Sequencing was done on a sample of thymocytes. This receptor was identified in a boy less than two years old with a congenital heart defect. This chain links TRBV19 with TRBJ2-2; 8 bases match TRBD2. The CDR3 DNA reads TGTGCCAGTAGCCCTACTGGAGGGGCGGGAGGCCTCACCGGGGAGCTGTTTTTT. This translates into CASSPTGGAGGLTGELFF.